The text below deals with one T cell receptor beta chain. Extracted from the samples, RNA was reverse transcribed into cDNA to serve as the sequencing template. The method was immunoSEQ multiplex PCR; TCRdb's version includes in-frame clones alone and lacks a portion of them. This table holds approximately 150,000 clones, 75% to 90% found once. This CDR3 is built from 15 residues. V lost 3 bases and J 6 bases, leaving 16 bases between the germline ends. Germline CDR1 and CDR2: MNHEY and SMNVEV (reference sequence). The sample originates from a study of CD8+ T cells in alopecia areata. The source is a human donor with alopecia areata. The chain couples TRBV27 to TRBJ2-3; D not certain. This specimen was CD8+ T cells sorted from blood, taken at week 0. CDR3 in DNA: TGTGCCAGCAGTTTGATCTTTGGGTCCCCGGATACGCAGTATTTT. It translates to CASSLIFGSPDTQYF.